This T cell receptor (beta chain) was recovered during a study of CD8 T cells in ankylosing spondylitis. Molecular-barcoded quantitative 5'-RACE produced these TCR beta libraries. TCRdb processed the 5' RACE reads anew with MiXCR; each CDR3 protein has one entry. The sample consists of 100,000 to 150,000 distinct CDR3 sequences, around 10% of them appearing once. Trimming removed 1 base from V and 5 bases from J; junction bases left unmatched: 6. CDR1 is SGHTA and CDR2 is FQGNSA in the germline V gene. The CDR3 is made up of 16 amino acids. This clonotype has at least ten counts. Its antigen is unknown. Broader study findings: In ankylosing spondylitis blood, a motif of seven or eight highly homologous TCR beta variants appeared characteristic. The study looked at matched synovial fluid samples from ankylosing spondylitis patients. Disease-linked clones were reported to be significantly enriched there.

The J gene is TRBJ2-3, the V gene TRBV7-2; 10 positions match TRBD2. Sequencing was carried out using blood, either unsorted or a sorted T cell fraction (not recorded which). This TCR was recovered from a female donor with ankylosing spondylitis or in good health (not recorded which). The CDR3 nucleotides read TGTGCCAGCAGCTTAGTCTCTAGCGGGAGTCGAGATACGCAGTATTTT. As protein: CASSLVSSGSRDTQYF.